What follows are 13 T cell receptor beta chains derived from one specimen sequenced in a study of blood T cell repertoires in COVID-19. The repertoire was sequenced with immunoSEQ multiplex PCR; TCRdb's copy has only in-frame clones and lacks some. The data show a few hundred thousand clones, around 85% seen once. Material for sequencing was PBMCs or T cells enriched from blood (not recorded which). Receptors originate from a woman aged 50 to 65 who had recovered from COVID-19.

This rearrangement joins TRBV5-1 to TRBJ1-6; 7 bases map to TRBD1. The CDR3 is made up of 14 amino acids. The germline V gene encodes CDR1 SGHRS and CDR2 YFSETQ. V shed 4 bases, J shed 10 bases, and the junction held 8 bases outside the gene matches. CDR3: CASSQGQPGSPLHF. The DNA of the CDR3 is TGCGCCAGCAGCCAGGGACAGCCAGGCTCACCCCTCCACTTT.

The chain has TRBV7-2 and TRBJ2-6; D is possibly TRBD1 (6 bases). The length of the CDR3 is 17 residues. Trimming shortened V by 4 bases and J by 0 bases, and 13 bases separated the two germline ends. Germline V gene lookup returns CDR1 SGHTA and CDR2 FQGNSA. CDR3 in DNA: TGTGCCAGCAGCTCCCCCGGACAGACCTCTGGGGCCAACGTCCTGACTTTC. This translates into CASSSPGQTSGANVLTF.

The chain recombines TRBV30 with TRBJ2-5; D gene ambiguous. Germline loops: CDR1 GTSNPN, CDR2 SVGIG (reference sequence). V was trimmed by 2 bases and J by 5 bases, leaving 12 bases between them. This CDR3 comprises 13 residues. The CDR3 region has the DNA TGTGCCTGGAGTACCTCGGCGGCGGAGACCCAGTACTTC. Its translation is CAWSTSAAETQYF.

The CDR3 is CASSPTGGEDYGYTF. The CDR3, as DNA: TGTGCCAGCAGTCCCACAGGGGGCGAGGACTATGGCTACACCTTC. The chain carries TRBV27 and TRBJ1-2, with 9 bases identical to TRBD1. The CDR3 totals 15 residues. Losses at the gene ends were 5 bases for V and 3 bases for J; bases not matched to a gene: 7. Germline CDR1 and CDR2: MNHEY and SMNVEV (reference sequence).

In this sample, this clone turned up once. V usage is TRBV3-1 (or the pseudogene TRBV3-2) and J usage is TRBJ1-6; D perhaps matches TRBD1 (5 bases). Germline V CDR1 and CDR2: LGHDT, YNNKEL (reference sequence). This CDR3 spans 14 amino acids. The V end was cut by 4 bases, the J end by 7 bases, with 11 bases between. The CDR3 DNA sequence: TGTGCCAGCAGCCCCAAATGGGGCAATTCACCCCTCCACTTT. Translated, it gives CASSPKWGNSPLHF.

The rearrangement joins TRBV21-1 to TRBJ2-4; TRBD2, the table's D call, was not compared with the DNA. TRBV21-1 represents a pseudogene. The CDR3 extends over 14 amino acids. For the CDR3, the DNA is TGTGCCAGCAGCCTCGCGAGCGGGCGGAACATTCAGTACTTC. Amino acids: CASSLASGRNIQYF.

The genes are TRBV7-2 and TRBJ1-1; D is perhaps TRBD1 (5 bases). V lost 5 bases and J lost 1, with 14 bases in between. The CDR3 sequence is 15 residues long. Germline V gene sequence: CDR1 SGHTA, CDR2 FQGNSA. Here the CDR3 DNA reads TGTGCCAGCAGCCCATGGGGCGGCGGGAACACTGAAGCTTTCTTT. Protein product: CASSPWGGGNTEAFF.

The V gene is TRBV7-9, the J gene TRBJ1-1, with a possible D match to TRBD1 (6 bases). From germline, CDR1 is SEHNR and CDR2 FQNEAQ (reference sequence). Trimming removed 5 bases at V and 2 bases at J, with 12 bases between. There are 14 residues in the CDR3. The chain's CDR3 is CASSLIQGNTEAFF. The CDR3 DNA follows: TGTGCCAGCAGCCTCATACAGGGTAACACTGAAGCTTTCTTT. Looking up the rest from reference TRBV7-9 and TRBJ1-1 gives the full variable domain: DTGVSQNPRHKITKRGQNVTFRCDPISEHNRLYWYRQTLGQGPEFLTYFQNEAQLEKSRLLSDRFSAERPKGSFSTLEIQRTEQGDSAMYLCASSLIQGNTEAFFGQGTRLTVV.

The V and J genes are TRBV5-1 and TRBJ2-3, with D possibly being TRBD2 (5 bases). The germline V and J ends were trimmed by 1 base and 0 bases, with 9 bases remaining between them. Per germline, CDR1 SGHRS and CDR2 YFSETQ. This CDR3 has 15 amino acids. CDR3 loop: CASSLLSGSTDTQYF. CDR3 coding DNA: TGCGCCAGCAGCTTGCTGTCGGGGAGCACAGATACGCAGTATTTT.

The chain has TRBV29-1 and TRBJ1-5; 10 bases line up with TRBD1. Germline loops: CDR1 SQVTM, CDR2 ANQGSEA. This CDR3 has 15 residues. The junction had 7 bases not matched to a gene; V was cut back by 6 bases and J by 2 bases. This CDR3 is CSVSIGTGGNQPQHF. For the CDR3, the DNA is TGCAGCGTATCCATCGGGACAGGGGGCAATCAGCCCCAGCATTTT.

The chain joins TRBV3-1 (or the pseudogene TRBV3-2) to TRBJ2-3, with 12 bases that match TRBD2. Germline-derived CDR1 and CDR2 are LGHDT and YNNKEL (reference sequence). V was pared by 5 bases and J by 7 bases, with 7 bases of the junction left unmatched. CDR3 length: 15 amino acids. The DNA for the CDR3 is TGTGCCAGCAGCAACGGACTAGCGGGGACTAATACGCAGTATTTT. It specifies CASSNGLAGTNTQYF.

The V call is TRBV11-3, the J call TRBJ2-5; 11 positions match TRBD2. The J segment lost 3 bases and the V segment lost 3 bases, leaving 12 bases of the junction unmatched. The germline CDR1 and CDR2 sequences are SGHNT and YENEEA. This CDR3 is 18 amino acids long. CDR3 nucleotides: TGTGCCAGCAGCTTCTCTCAAACTAGCGGGGGTGGTAAAGAGACCCAGTACTTC. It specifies CASSFSQTSGGGKETQYF.

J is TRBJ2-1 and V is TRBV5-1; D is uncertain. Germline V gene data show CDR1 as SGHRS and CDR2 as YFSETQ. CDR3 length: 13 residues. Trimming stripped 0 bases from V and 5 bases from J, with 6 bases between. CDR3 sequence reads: CASSLVQNNEQFF. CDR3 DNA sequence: TGCGCCAGCAGCTTGGTTCAGAACAATGAGCAGTTCTTC.